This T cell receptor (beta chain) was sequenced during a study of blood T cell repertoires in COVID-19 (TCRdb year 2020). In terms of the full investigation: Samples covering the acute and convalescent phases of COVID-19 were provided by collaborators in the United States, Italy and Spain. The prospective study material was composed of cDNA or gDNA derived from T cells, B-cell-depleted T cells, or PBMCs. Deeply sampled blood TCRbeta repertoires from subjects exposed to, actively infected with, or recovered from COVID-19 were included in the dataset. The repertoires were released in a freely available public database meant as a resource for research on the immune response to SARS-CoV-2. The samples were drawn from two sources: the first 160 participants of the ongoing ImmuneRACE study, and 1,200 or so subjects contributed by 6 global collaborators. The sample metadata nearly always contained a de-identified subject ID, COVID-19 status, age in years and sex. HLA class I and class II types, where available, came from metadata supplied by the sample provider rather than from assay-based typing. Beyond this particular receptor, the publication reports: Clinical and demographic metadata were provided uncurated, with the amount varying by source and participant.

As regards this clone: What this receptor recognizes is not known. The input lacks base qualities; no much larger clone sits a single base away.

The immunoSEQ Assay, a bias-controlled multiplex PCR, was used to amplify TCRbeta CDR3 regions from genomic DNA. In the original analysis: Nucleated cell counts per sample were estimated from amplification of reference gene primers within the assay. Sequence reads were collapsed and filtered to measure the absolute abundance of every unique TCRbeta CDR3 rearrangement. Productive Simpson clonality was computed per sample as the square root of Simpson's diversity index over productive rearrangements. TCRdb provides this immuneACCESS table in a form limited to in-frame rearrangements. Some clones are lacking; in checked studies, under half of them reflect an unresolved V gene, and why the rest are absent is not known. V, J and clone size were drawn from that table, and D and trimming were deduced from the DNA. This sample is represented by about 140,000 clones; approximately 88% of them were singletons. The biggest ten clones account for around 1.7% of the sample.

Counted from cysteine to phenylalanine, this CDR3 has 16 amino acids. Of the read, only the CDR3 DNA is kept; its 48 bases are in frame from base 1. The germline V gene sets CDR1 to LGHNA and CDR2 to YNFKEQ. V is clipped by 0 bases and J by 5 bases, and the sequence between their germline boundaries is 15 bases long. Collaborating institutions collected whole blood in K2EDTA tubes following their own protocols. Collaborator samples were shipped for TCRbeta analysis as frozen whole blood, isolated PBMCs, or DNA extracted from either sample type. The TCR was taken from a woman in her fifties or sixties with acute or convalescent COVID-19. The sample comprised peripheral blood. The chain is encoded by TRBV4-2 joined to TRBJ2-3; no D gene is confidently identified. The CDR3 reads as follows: CASSQEVSVVQDTQYF. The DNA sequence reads TGTGCCAGCAGCCAAGAAGTTTCGGTGGTTCAAGATACGCAGTATTTT.